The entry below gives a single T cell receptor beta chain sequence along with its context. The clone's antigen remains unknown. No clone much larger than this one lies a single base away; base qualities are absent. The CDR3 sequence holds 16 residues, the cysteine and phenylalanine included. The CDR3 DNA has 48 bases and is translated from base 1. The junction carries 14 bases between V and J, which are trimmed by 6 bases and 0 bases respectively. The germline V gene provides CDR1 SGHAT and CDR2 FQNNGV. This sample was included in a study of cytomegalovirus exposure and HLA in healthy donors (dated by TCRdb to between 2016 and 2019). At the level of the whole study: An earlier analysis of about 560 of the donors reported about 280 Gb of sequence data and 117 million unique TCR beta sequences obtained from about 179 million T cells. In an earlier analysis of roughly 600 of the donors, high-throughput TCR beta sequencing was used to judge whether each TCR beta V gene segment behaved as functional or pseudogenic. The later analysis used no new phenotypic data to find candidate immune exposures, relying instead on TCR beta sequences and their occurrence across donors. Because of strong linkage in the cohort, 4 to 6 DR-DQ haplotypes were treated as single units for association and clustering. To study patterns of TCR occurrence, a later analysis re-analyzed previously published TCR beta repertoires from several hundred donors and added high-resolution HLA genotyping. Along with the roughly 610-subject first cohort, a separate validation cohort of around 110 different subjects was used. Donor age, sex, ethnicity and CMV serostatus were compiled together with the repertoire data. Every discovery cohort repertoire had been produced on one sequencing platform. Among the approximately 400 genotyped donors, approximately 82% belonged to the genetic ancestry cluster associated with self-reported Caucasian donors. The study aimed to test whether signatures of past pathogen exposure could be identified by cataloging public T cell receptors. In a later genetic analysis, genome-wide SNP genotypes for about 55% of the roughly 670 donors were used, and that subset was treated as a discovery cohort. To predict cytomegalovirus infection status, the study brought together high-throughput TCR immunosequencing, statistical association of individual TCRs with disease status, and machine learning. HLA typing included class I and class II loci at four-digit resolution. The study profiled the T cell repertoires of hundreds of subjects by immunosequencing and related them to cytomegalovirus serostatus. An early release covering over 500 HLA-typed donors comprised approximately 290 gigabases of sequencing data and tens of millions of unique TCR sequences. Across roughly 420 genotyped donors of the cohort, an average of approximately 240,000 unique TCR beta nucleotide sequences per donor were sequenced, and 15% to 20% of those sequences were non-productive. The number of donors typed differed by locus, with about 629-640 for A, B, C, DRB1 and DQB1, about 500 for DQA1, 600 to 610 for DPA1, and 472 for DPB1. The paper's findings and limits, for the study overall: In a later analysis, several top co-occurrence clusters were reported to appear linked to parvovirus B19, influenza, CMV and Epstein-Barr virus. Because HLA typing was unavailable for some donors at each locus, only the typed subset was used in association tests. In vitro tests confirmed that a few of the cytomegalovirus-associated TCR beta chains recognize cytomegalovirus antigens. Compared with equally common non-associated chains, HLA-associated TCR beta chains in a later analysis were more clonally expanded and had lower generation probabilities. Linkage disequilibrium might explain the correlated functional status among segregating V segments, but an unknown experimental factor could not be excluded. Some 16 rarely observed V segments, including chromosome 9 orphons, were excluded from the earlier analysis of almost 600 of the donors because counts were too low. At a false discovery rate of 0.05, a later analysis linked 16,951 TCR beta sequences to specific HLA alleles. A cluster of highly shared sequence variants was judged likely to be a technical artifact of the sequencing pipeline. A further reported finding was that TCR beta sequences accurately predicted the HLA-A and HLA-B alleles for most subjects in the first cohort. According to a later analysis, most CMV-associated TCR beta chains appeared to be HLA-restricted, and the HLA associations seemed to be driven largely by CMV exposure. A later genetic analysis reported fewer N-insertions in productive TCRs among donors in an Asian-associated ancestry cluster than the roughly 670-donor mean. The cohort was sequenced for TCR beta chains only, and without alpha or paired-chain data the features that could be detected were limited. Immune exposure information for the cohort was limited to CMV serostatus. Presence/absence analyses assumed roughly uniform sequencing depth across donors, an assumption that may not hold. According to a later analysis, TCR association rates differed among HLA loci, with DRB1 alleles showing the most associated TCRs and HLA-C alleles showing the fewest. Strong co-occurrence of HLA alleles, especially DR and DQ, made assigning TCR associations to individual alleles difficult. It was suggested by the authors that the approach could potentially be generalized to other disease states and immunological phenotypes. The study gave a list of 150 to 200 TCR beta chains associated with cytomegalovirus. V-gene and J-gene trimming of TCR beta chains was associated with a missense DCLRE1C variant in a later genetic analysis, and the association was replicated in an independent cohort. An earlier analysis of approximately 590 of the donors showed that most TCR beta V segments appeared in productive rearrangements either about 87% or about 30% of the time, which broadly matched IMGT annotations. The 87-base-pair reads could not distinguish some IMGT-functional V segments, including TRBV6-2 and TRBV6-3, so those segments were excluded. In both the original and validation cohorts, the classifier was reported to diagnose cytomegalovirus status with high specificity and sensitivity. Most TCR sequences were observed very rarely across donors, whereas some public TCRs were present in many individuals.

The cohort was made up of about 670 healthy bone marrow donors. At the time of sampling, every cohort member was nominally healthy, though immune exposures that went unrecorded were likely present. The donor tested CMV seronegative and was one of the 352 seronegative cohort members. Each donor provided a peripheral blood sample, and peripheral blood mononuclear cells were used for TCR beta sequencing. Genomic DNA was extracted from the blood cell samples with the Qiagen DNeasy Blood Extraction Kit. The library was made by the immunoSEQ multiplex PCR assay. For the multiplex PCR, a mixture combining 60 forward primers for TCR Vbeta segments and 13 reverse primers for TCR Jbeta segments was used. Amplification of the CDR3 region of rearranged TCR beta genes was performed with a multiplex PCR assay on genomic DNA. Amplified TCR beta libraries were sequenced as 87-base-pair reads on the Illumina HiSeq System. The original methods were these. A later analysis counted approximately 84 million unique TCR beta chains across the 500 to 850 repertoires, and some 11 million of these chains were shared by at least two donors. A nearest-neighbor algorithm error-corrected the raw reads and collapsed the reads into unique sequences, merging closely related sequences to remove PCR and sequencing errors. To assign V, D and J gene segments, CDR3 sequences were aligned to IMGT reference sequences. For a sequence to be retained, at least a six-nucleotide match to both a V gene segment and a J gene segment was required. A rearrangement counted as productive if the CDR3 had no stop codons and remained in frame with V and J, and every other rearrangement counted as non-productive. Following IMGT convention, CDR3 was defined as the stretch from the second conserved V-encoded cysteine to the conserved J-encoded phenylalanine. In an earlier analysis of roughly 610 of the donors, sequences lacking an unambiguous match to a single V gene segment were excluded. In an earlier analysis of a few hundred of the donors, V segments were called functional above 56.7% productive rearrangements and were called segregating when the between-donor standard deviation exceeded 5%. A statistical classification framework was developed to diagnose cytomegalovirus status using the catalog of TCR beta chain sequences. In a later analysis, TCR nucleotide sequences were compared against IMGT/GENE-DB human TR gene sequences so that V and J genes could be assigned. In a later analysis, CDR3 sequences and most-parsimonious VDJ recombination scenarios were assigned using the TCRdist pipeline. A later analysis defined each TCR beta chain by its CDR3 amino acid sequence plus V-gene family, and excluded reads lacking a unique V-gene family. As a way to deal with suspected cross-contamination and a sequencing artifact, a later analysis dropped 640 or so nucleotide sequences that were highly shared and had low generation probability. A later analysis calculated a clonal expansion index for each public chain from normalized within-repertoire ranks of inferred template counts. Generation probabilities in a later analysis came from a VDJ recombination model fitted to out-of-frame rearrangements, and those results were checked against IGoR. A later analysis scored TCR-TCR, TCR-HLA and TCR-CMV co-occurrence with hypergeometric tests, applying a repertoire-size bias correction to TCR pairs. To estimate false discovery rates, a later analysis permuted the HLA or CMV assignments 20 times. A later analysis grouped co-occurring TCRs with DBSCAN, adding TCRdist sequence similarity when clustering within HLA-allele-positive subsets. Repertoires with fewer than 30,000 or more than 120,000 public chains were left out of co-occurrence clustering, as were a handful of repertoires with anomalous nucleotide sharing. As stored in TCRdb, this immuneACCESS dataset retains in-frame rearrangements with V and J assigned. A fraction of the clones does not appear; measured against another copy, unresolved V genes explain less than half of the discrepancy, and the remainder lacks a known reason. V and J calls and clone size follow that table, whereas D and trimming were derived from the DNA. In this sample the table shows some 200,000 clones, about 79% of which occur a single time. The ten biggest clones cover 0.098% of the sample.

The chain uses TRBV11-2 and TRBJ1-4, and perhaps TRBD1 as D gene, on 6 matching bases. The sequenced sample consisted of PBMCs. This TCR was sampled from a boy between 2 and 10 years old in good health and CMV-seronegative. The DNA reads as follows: TGTGCCAGCAGGCGCACAGGGTTTGCAACTAATGAAAAACTGTTTTTT. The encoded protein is CASRRTGFATNEKLFF.